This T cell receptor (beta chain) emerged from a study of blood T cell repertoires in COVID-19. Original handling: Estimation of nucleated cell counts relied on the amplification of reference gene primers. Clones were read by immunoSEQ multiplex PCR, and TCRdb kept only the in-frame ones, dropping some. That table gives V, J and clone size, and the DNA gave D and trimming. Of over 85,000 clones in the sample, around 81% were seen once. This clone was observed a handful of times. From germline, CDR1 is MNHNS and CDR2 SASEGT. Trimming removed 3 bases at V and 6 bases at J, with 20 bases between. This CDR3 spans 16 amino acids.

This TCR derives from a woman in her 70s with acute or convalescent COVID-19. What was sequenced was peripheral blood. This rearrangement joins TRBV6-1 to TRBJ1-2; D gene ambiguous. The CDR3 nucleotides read TGTGCCAGCAGTGATTGGGCAGCCTCCTTGGGTGATGGCTACACCTTC. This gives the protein CASSDWAASLGDGYTF.